This record concerns one T cell receptor beta chain sequence. The antigen is undetermined. Only in-frame clones appear in the TCRdb table, and some are missing; sequencing was by immunoSEQ multiplex PCR. The sample has 6,000 to 9,000 clones, 76% seen once. The sample originates from a study of OX40 agonist ivuxolimab in advanced cancers. Study information: Of the patients, three showed partial responses, one with hepatocellular carcinoma and two with cutaneous melanoma. Study results and limitations: Clonal expansion was seen in CD4+ and CD8+ blood T cells by week 6 at 0.1 to 3.0 mg/kg. In general, CD8+ T cells held more expanded clones than CD4+ did, on average. Some of the lowest clonal expansion was seen in partial responders at 0.1-3.0 mg/kg.

The CDR3 spans 15 residues. V lost 3 bases, J lost 2 bases, and 12 bases lay in between. CDR1 is SGDLS and CDR2 is YYNGEE in the germline V gene. This receptor was identified in an adult with an advanced solid tumor such as melanoma, head and neck, liver or kidney cancer. The sample was CD4+ or CD8+ T cells sorted from blood, taken in a trial of the OX40 agonist ivuxolimab. The chain combines TRBV9 with TRBJ2-1; either TRBD1 or TRBD2 may supply D (5 bases each). The CDR3 DNA reads TGTGCCAGCAGCGACCCTAGGGGAGCCTACAATGAGCAGTTCTTC. Translation: CASSDPRGAYNEQFF. Based on the CDR3 plus reference TRBV9 and TRBJ2-1, the full variable domain is DSGVTQTPKHLITATGQRVTLRCSPRSGDLSVYWYQQSLDQGLQFLIQYYNGEERAKGNILERFSAQQFPDLHSELNLSSLELGDSALYFCASSDPRGAYNEQFFGPGTRLTVL.